This passage covers 25 T cell receptor beta chains from one sample sequenced in a study of PD-1 blockade in classical Hodgkin lymphoma. Here immunoSEQ multiplex PCR was the method, and the copy in TCRdb shows in-frame clones only, minus some. The data show 20,000 or so clones, 80% seen once. Every patient was affected by relapse after autologous stem cell transplantation, while exposure to brentuximab vedotin was not uniform. This specimen consisted of peripheral blood mononuclear cells (PBMCs), obtained before the second cycle of nivolumab. All receptors come from a human donor with classical Hodgkin lymphoma.

The V gene is TRBV7-9, the J gene TRBJ2-7, with D unclear. Trimming removed 1 base at V and 2 bases at J, with 9 bases between. In germline, CDR1 is SEHNR, CDR2 FQNEAQ (reference sequence). This CDR3 comprises 14 residues. The CDR3: CASSLGSVAYEQYF. The CDR3 coding sequence is TGTGCCAGCAGCTTAGGGAGCGTCGCCTACGAGCAGTACTTC.

The V gene is TRBV12-5, the J gene TRBJ1-5; perhaps TRBD1 as D (5 bases). Germline-derived CDR1 and CDR2 are LGHNT and FRNRAP. This CDR3 region has 21 residues. Trimming cost V 2 bases and J 0 bases, with 26 bases left between them. The CDR3 here is CASGLFTGKGFGPYSNQPQHF. The CDR3 nucleotides are TGTGCTAGTGGTTTGTTCACAGGCAAGGGGTTCGGTCCCTATAGCAATCAGCCCCAGCATTTT.

This rearrangement joins TRBV19 to TRBJ1-3; 7 bases are shared with TRBD1. Trimming cost V 4 bases and J 0 bases; bases outside gene matches: 3. This CDR3 comprises 15 residues. Per germline, CDR1 LNHDA and CDR2 SQIVND (reference sequence). The CDR3 sequence is CASSRRTGSGNTIYF. CDR3 nucleotides: TGTGCCAGTAGTAGAAGGACAGGCTCTGGAAACACCATATATTTT. Based on the CDR3 plus reference TRBV19 and TRBJ1-3, the full variable domain is DGGITQSPKYLFRKEGQNVTLSCEQNLNHDAMYWYRQDPGQGLRLIYYSQIVNDFQKGDIAEGYSVSREKKESFPLTVTSAQKNPTAFYLCASSRRTGSGNTIYFGEGSWLTVV.

The chain has TRBV6-5 and TRBJ2-7, with D perhaps TRBD2 (6 bases). The V gene's germline CDR1 is MNHEY and CDR2 SVGAGI. The CDR3 sequence is 15 residues long. Trimming took off 6 bases at V and 2 bases at J, with 17 bases between the two ends. This chain's CDR3 is CASSLLGGATYEQYF. The CDR3 nucleotides are TGTGCCAGCAGCCTACTAGGAGGGGCGACCTACGAGCAGTACTTC.

Relative to its sample, this clone is large. The rearrangement uses TRBV10-1 and TRBJ1-2, with no clear D. The CDR3 consists of 13 residues. The V and J ends lost 2 bases and 4 bases respectively, with 8 bases between them. Germline CDR1 reads WNHNN; CDR2 reads SYGVQD (reference sequence). The CDR3 region is CASSETGAYGYTF. CDR3 DNA: TGCGCCAGCAGTGAGACGGGCGCCTATGGCTACACCTTC.

V gene TRBV25-1 combines with J gene TRBJ2-1, with 7 nucleotides matching TRBD2. Trimming at V came to 6 bases and at J to 2 bases, leaving 4 bases not matched to a gene. Germline loops: CDR1 MGHDK, CDR2 SYGVNS. CDR3 length equals 14 residues. The CDR3 reads CASRQAGPYNEQFF. For the CDR3, the DNA is TGTGCCAGCAGACAAGCGGGGCCCTACAATGAGCAGTTCTTC. The full variable domain, its missing parts supplied by reference TRBV25-1 and TRBJ2-1, is EADIYQTPRYLVIGTGKKITLECSQTMGHDKMYWYQQDPGMELHLIHYSYGVNSTEKGDLSSESTVSRIRTEHFPLTLESARPSHTSQYLCASRQAGPYNEQFFGPGTRLTVL.

This clone has a handful of counts. The rearrangement uses TRBV5-1 and TRBJ2-4, with D hard to call. The germline V gene has CDR1 SGHRS and CDR2 YFSETQ. The CDR3 contains 15 residues. The ends were cut back, 0 bases at V and 0 bases at J, with 7 bases in the middle. CDR3 sequence reads: CASSLGGEAKNIQYF. In nucleotides, the CDR3 is TGCGCCAGCAGCTTGGGAGGAGAAGCCAAAAACATTCAGTACTTC.

The J gene is TRBJ1-5, the V gene TRBV25-1, with no clear D. The CDR3 runs to 14 residues. V lost 3 bases and J 5 bases, leaving 11 bases between the germline ends. Germline V gene data show CDR1 as MGHDK and CDR2 as SYGVNS. CDR3 loop: CASSEVKGDQPQHF. The CDR3 bases are TGTGCCAGCAGTGAGGTCAAAGGAGATCAGCCCCAGCATTTT. Drawing the rest from reference TRBV25-1 and TRBJ1-5, the complete variable domain is EADIYQTPRYLVIGTGKKITLECSQTMGHDKMYWYQQDPGMELHLIHYSYGVNSTEKGDLSSESTVSRIRTEHFPLTLESARPSHTSQYLCASSEVKGDQPQHFGDGTRLSIL.

V usage is TRBV18 and J usage is TRBJ1-2, with D perhaps TRBD1 (6 bases). Germline V gene sequence: CDR1 KGHSH, CDR2 LQKENI. V shed 2 bases and J shed 1 base, with 8 bases lying between them. This CDR3 has 14 amino acids. CDR3 sequence: CASSPSGDNYGYTF. CDR3 sequence (DNA): TGTGCCAGCTCACCATCAGGGGATAACTATGGCTACACCTTC.

A few counts support this clone. CDR3 amino acids: CASSLVYSYEQYF. Here the CDR3 DNA reads TGTGCCAGCAGCTTAGTCTACTCCTACGAGCAGTACTTC. The rearrangement links TRBV7-2 to TRBJ2-7; D is ambiguous. The CDR3 covers 13 residues. The germline V and J ends were trimmed by 1 base and 0 bases, with 4 bases remaining between them. The germline gives CDR1 SGHTA, CDR2 FQGNSA.

The V call is TRBV11-2, the J call TRBJ2-2; 7 bases fit TRBD2. CDR1 and CDR2 (germline): SGHAT, FQNNGV. This CDR3 is 15 amino acids long. V shed 3 bases, J shed 4 bases, and the junction held 5 bases outside the gene matches. CDR3 DNA: TGTGCCAGCAGCTTCGCGGGAGTATTCACCGGGGAGCTGTTTTTT. Translation gives CASSFAGVFTGELFF.

This chain connects TRBV4-3 to TRBJ1-2; D may be TRBD1 (5 bases). Germline V gene sequence: CDR1 LGHNA, CDR2 YSLEER. CDR3 length: 16 residues. The ends were cut back, 0 bases at V and 8 bases at J, with 19 bases in the middle. The CDR3 region is CASSQDPGTSPRGYTF. In DNA, the CDR3 is TGCGCCAGCAGCCAAGACCCTGGGACCTCCCCTAGGGGCTACACCTTC.

This clone has just a few counts. This chain joins TRBV6-1 and TRBJ2-5; TRBD2 might be the D (5 bases). CDR1 is MNHNS, CDR2 SASEGT, per germline. CDR3 length: 15 residues. Trimming removed 8 bases from V and 5 bases from J, with 21 bases in between. DNA for the CDR3: TGTGCCAGCTTGTCTGTGGAAGGCGGCGGGGAGACCCAGTACTTC. Its translation: CASLSVEGGGETQYF.

The table lists this clone with a count of one. The CDR3 loop reads CASSPTTSGNYGYTF. CDR3 DNA: TGTGCCAGCAGCCCAACAACTAGCGGTAACTATGGCTACACCTTC. The rearrangement uses TRBV9 and TRBJ1-2; D remains ambiguous. CDR1 is SGDLS and CDR2 is YYNGEE in the germline V gene. The germline V and J ends were trimmed by 4 bases and 1 base, with 14 bases remaining between them. There are 15 residues in the CDR3.

This clone is labeled medium-sized (0.01 to 0.1%). J is TRBJ2-7 and V is TRBV7-9, with 7 bases matching TRBD1. Unmatched junction bases numbered 13, after V lost 5 bases and J lost 3 bases. CDR1 and CDR2 from the germline V gene are SEHNR and FQNEAQ (reference sequence). The CDR3 is 16 residues long. CDR3 protein: CASSDNTGDLFYEQYF. The CDR3, as DNA: TGTGCCAGCAGCGACAATACAGGGGACCTGTTCTACGAGCAGTACTTC.

The chain couples TRBV6-5 to TRBJ2-1; D possibly corresponds to TRBD1 (6 bases). Per the germline V gene, CDR1 is MNHEY and CDR2 is SVGAGI. The CDR3 runs 12 residues. V lost 8 bases and J 6 bases, leaving 11 bases between the germline ends. The CDR3: CASGLGANEQFF. The DNA of the CDR3 is TGTGCCAGCGGTTTGGGGGCCAATGAGCAGTTCTTC.

The chain is built from TRBV7-2 and TRBJ2-1; D is unresolved. The germline gives CDR1 SGHTA, CDR2 FQGNSA. The CDR3 contains 14 residues. V dropped 7 bases and J dropped 6 bases, with 16 bases sitting between them. CDR3 in amino acids: CASTVNLLVNEQFF. CDR3 in DNA: TGTGCCAGCACCGTAAACCTCCTAGTCAATGAGCAGTTCTTC.

V is TRBV2 and J is TRBJ2-7; 8 nucleotides align to TRBD2. With V trimmed by 4 bases and J by 7 bases, 6 bases remained unmatched. The CDR3 is 13 amino acids. Germline CDR1 is SNHLY and CDR2 is FYNNEI. The CDR3: CASSGLALGEQYF. CDR3 nucleotide sequence: TGTGCCAGCAGTGGACTAGCGCTAGGGGAGCAGTACTTC.

This sequence joins TRBV11-2 and TRBJ2-5; TRBD2 matches 7 bases. The J segment lost 2 bases and the V segment lost 5 bases, leaving 8 bases of the junction unmatched. The CDR3 spans 15 residues. The germline V gene has CDR1 SGHAT and CDR2 FQNNGV. The CDR3 loop reads CASSPAGNPQETQYF. CDR3 sequence (DNA): TGTGCCAGCAGCCCAGCGGGGAATCCTCAAGAGACCCAGTACTTC.

The chain has TRBV21-1 and TRBJ1-2; the tabulated D call, TRBD1, remains unverified against the DNA. TRBV21-1 is flagged as a pseudogene. This CDR3 is built from 14 residues. The CDR3 sequence: CASHRGQGNYGYTF. CDR3 nucleotide sequence: TGTGCCAGCCATAGAGGCCAGGGGAACTATGGCTACACCTTC.

This clone has a single count. The J gene is TRBJ1-1, the V gene TRBV19, with a weak D call TRBD1 (5 bases). Between the trimmed V and J ends, which lost 5 bases and 0 bases, there was a span of 19 bases. The germline V gene encodes CDR1 LNHDA and CDR2 SQIVND (reference sequence). The length of the CDR3 is 17 residues. This CDR3 reads CASSRSWEGIMNTEAFF. The CDR3 nucleotides are TGTGCCAGTAGTCGCTCATGGGAGGGGATCATGAACACTGAAGCTTTCTTT.

The sample holds one count of this clone. The chain's CDR3 is CASSLRTVWNTEAFF. CDR3 nucleotide sequence: TGTGCCAGCAGTTTACGGACAGTCTGGAACACTGAAGCTTTCTTT. This chain joins TRBV28 and TRBJ1-1; D may be TRBD1 (6 bases). Germline assignment: CDR1 MDHEN and CDR2 SYDVKM. This CDR3 has 15 residues. Trimming stripped 2 bases from V and 1 base from J, with 11 bases between.

The V gene is TRBV19, the J gene TRBJ2-1; D could derive from TRBD1 or TRBD2 (5 bases each). Trimming pared 2 bases from V and 15 bases from J, leaving 17 bases between. The V gene's germline CDR1 is LNHDA and CDR2 SQIVND (reference sequence). CDR3 length: 13 residues. CDR3 sequence: CASSITGTRGMFF. For the CDR3, the DNA is TGTGCCAGTAGTATAACGGGCACTAGGGGTATGTTCTTC.

The genes are TRBV30 and TRBJ1-5; no firm D call. The CDR3 extends over 13 amino acids. In germline, CDR1 is GTSNPN, CDR2 SVGIG (reference sequence). V was pared by 0 bases and J by 7 bases, with 10 bases between. CDR3 in DNA: TGTGCCTGGAGTGTCATCGGAGGGCAGCCCCAGCATTTT. Translated: CAWSVIGGQPQHF. The full variable domain, rest sourced from reference TRBV30 and TRBJ1-5, is SQTIHQWPATLVQPVGSPLSLECTVEGTSNPNLYWYRQAAGRGLQLLFYSVGIGQISSEVPQNLSASRPQDRQFILSSKKLLLSDSGFYLCAWSVIGGQPQHFGDGTRLSIL.

The chain links TRBV19 to TRBJ2-2; D perhaps matches TRBD2 (7 bases). Germline V CDR1 and CDR2: LNHDA, SQIVND (reference sequence). V gave up 7 bases and J gave up 0 bases, with 15 bases separating them. This CDR3 has 16 residues. CDR3 residues: CASMPGGRANTGELFF. DNA for the CDR3: TGTGCCAGTATGCCCGGGGGGCGGGCGAACACCGGGGAGCTGTTTTTT.